The sequence of this TCR beta chain was determined in a study of Ad26.COV2.S vaccination and SARS-CoV-2 variants. This clone was found once. Trimming took 5 bases from V and 5 from J; bases not matched to a gene: 3. CDR1 is SGHVS, CDR2 FQNEAQ, per germline. The CDR3 sequence is 13 residues long. Specified treatment: approximately 18 received Ad26.COV2.S at low or high dose, single or two shots; several received placebo; per-sample allocation not given. Sampling happened 63 days after the first vaccine or placebo injection. Method: immunoSEQ multiplex PCR; TCRdb's copy keeps in-frame clones and lacks some. The data hold 300,000 to 400,000 clones, with 88% observed a single time.

The receptor's source is a person aged 18-60 years who received the Ad26.COV2.S COVID-19 vaccine or a placebo. The rearrangement links TRBV7-8 to TRBJ2-5; 9 positions agree with TRBD1. The material was peripheral blood, obtained in a trial of Ad26.COV2.S vaccine versus placebo. CDR3 sequence (DNA): TGTGCCAGCAGCCGAACAGGGGGCGAGACCCAGTACTTC. Encoded protein: CASSRTGGETQYF. The whole variable domain, remainder taken from reference TRBV7-8 and TRBJ2-5, is GAGVSQSPRYKVAKRGQDVALRCDPISGHVSLFWYQQALGQGPEFLTYFQNEAQLDKSGLPSDRFFAERPEGSVSTLKIQRTQQEDSAVYLCASSRTGGETQYFGPGTRLLVL.